This T cell receptor (beta chain) is from a study of shared clonotypes between healthy human individuals. Clones were read by immunoSEQ multiplex PCR, and TCRdb kept only the in-frame ones, dropping some. The sample contains a few million clones, roughly 95% of which appear only once. V was trimmed by 2 bases and J by 10 bases, leaving 15 bases between them. CDR3 length: 15 residues. Germline assignment: CDR1 MNHEY and CDR2 SMNVEV (reference sequence). Naive-designated CD8 cells lacked CD45RO, were positively enriched for CCR7, and omitted terminally differentiated effector memory CD45RA+ cells. This clone is a singleton in its sample.

The genes are TRBV27 and TRBJ1-6; possible D gene TRBD1, 5 bases. The sequencing input was naive CD8+ T cells from PBMCs. The TCR comes from a man between 18 and 35 years old in good health. Some clones in this sample may be carry-over from other donors' samples. CDR3 residues: CASSLGFSGRSPLHF. The CDR3 bases are TGTGCCAGCAGTTTAGGATTTTCGGGGCGGTCACCCCTCCACTTT.